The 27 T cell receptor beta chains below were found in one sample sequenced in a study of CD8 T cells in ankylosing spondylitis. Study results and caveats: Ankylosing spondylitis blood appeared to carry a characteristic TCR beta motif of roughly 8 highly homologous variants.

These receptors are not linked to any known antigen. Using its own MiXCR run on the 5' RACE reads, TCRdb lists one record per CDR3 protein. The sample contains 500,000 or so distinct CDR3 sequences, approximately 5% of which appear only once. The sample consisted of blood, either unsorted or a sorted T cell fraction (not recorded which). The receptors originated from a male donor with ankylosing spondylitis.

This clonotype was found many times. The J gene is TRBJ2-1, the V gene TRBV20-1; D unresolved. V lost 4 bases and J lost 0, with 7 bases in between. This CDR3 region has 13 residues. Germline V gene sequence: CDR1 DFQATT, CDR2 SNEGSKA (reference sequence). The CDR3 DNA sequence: TGCAGTGCTAAAGGATTCTCCTACAATGAGCAGTTCTTC. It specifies CSAKGFSYNEQFF.

The CDR3 region is CASSRQIGAGRRTNYGYTF. CDR3 sequence (DNA): TGTGCCAGCAGTCGCCAAATAGGGGCAGGAAGGCGGACTAACTATGGCTACACCTTC. This sequence joins TRBV28 and TRBJ1-2, with a weak D call TRBD1 (5 bases). This CDR3 spans 19 amino acids. V lost 5 bases and J 0 bases, leaving 25 bases between the germline ends. Germline-derived CDR1 and CDR2 are MDHEN and SYDVKM.

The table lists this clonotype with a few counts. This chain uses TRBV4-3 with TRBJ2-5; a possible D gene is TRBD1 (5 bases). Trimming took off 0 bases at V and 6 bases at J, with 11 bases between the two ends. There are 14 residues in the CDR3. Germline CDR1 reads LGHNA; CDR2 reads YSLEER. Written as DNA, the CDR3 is TGCGCCAGCAGCCAAGATTCCAGGGTAAAGACCCAGTACTTC. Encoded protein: CASSQDSRVKTQYF.

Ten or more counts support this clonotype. Written as DNA, the CDR3 is TGCAGTGCTGGCCTAGGGACAGGGAAAGAGACCCAGTACTTC. Amino acids: CSAGLGTGKETQYF. The chain carries TRBV20-1 and TRBJ2-5, with TRBD1 matching 9 bases. With V trimmed by 5 bases and J by 3 bases, 7 bases remained unmatched. This CDR3 is 14 amino acids long. Germline CDR1 and CDR2: DFQATT and SNEGSKA (reference sequence).

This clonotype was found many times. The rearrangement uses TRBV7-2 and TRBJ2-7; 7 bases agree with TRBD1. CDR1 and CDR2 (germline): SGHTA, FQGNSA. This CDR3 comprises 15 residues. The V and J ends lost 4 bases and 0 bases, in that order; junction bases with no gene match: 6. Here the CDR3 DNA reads TGTGCCAGCAGCTCCTCAGGGGGAACCTCCTACGAGCAGTACTTC. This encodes CASSSSGGTSYEQYF.

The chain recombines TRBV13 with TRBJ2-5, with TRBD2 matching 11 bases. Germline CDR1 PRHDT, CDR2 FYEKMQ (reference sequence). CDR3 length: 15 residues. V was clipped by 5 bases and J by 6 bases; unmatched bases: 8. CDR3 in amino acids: CASSPPTSGGKTQYF. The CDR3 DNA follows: TGTGCCAGCAGCCCCCCCACTAGCGGGGGAAAGACCCAGTACTTC.

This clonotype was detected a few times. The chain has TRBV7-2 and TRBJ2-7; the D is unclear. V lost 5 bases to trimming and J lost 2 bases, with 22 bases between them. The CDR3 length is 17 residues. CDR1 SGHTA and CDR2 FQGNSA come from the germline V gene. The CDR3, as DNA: TGTGCCAGCAGCCCCCCGCGTGGAGATGACGAAGCCTACGAGCAGTACTTC. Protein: CASSPPRGDDEAYEQYF.

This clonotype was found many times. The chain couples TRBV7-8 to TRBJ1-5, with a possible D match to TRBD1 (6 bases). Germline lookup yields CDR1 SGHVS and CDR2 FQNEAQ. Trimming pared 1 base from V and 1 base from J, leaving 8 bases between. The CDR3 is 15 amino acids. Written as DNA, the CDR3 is TGTGCCAGCAGCTTAGACAGGGCGAGCAATCAGCCCCAGCATTTT. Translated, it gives CASSLDRASNQPQHF.

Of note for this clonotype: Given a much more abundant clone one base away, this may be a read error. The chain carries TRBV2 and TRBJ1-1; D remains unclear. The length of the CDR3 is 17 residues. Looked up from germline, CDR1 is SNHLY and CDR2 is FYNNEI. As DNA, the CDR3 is TGTACCAGCAGTTTAGCGCATCGGAGGGAGGTTAACACTGAAGCTTTCTTT. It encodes CTSSLAHRREVNTEAFF.

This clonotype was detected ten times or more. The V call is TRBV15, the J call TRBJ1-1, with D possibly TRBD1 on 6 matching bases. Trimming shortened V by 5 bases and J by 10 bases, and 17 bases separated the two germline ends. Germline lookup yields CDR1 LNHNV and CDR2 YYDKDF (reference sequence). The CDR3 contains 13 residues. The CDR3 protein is CATSANLGHGAFF. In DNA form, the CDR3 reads TGTGCCACCAGCGCAAATTTGGGACACGGAGCTTTCTTT. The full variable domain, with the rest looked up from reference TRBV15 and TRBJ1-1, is DAMVIQNPRYQVTQFGKPVTLSCSQTLNHNVMYWYQQKSSQAPKLLFHYYDKDFNNEADTPDNFQSRRPNTSFCFLDIRSPGLGDTAMYLCATSANLGHGAFFGQGTRLTVV.

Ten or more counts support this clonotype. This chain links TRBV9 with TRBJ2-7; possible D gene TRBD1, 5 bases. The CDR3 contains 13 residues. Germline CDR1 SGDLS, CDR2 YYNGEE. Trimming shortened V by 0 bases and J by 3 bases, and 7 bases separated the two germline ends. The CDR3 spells CASSVGQNYEQYF. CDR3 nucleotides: TGTGCCAGCAGCGTAGGACAGAACTACGAGCAGTACTTC.

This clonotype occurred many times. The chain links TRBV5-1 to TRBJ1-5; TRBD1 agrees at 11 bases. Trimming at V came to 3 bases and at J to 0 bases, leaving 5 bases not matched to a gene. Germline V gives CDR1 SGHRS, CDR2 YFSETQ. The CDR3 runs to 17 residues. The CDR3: CASSSGQGASSNQPQHF. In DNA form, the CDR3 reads TGCGCCAGCAGCTCAGGACAGGGGGCGAGTAGCAATCAGCCCCAGCATTTT.

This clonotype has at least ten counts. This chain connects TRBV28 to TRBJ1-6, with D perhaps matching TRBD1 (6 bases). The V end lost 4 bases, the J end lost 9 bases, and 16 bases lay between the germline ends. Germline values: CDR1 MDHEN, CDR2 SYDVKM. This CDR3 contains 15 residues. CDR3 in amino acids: CASSWAGGSGSPLHF. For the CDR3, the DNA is TGTGCCAGCAGTTGGGCCGGGGGCTCGGGTTCACCCCTCCACTTT.

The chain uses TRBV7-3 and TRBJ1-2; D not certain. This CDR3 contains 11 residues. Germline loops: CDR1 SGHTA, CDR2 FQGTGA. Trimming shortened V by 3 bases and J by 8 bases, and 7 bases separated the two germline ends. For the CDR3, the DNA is TGTGCCAGCAGCTTTAAATTGGGCTACACCTTC. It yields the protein CASSFKLGYTF.

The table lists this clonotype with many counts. The CDR3 loop is CASSEISTGELFF. CDR3 DNA: TGTGCCAGCAGTGAAATCTCCACCGGGGAGCTGTTTTTT. J is TRBJ2-2 and V is TRBV6-1; D not certain. CDR1 and CDR2 (germline): MNHNS, SASEGT. The CDR3 spans 13 residues. V lost 2 bases and J 4 bases, leaving 5 bases between the germline ends.

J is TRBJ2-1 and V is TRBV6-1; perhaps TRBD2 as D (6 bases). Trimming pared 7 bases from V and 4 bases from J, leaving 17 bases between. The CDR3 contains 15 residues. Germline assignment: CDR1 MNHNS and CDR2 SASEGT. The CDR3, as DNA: TGTGCCAGCAAGGAGGGACCTTCCCCTTACAATGAGCAGTTCTTC. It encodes CASKEGPSPYNEQFF.

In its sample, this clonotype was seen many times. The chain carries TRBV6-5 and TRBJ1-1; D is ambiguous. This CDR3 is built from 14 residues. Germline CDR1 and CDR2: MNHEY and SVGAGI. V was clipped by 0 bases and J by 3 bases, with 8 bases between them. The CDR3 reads CASSYSSQDTEAFF. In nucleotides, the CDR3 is TGTGCCAGCAGTTACTCGAGTCAAGACACTGAAGCTTTCTTT.

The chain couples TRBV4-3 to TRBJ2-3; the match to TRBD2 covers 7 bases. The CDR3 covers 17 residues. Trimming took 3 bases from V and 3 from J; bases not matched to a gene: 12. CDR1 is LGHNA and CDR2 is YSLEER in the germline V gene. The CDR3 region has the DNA TGCGCCAGCAGCCACCTTACTAGTGTCGGGAGGACAGATACGCAGTATTTT. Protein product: CASSHLTSVGRTDTQYF.

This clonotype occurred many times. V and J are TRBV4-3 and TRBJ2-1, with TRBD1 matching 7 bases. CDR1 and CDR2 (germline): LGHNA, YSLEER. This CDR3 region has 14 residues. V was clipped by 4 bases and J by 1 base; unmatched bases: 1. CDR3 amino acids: CASSRGQSYNEQFF. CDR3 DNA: TGCGCCAGCAGCCGGGGACAGTCCTACAATGAGCAGTTCTTC.

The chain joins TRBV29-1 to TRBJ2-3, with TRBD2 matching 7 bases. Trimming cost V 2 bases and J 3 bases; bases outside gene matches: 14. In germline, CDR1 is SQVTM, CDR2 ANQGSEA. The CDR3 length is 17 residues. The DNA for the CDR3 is TGCAGCGTTGAAATCCCCCCGGGCGGGAGTCAAACAGATACGCAGTATTTT. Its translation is CSVEIPPGGSQTDTQYF.

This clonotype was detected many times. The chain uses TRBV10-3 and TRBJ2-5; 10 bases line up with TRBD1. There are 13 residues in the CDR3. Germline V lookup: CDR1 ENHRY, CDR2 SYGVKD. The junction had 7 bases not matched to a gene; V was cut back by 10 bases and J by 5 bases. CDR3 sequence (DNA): TGTGCCACAGGACAGGGGGTAGTTGAGACCCAGTACTTC. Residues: CATGQGVVETQYF.

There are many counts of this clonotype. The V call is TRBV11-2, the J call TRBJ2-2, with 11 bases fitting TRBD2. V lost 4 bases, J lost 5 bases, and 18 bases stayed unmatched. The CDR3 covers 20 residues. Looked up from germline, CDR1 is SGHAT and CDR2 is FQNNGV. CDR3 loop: CASSSRRVAGGPEGTGELFF. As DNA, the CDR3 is TGTGCCAGCAGCTCCCGGAGGGTAGCGGGAGGGCCTGAAGGAACCGGGGAGCTGTTTTTT. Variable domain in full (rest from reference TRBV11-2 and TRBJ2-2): EAGVAQSPRYKIIEKRQSVAFWCNPISGHATLYWYQQILGQGPKLLIQFQNNGVVDDSQLPKDRFSAERLKGVDSTLKIQPAKLEDSAVYLCASSSRRVAGGPEGTGELFFGEGSRLTVL.

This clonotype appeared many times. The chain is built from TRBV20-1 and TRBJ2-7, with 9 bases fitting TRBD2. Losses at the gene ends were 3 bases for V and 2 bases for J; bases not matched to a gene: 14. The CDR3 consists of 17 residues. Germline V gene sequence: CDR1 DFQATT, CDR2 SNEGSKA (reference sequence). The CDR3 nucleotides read TGCAGTGCTAGCGAAGTAGCGGGAGAAGGAGTAACCTACGAGCAGTACTTC. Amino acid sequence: CSASEVAGEGVTYEQYF.

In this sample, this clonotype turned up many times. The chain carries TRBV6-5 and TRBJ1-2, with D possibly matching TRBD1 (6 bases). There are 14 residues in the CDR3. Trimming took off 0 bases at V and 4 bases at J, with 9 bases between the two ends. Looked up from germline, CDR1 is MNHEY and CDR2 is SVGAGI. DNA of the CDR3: TGTGCCAGCAGTTACTCGAGGACAGTCTATGGCTACACCTTC. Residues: CASSYSRTVYGYTF.

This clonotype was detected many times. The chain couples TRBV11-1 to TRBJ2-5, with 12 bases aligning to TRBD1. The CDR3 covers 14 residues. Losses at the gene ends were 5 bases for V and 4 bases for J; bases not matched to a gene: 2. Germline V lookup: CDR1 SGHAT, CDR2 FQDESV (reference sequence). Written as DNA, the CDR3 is TGTGCCAGCAGCGGGACAGGGGGCACAGAGACCCAGTACTTC. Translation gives CASSGTGGTETQYF.

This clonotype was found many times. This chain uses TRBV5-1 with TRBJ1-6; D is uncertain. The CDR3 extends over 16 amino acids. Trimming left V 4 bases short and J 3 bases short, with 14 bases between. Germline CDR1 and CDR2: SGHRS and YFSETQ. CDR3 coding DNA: TGCGCCAGCAGCCTTACGGGATGGAGCTATAATTCACCCCTCCACTTT. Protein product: CASSLTGWSYNSPLHF. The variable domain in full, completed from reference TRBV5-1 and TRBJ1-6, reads KAGVTQTPRYLIKTRGQQVTLSCSPISGHRSVSWYQQTPGQGLQFLFEYFSETQRNKGNFPGRFSGRQFSNSRSEMNVSTLELGDSALYLCASSLTGWSYNSPLHFGNGTRLTVT.

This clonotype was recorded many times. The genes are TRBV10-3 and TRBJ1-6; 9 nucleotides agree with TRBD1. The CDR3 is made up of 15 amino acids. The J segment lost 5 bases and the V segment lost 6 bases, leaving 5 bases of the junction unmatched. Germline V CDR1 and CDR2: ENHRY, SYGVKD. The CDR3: CAISRRDRDNSPLHF. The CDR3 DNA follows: TGTGCCATCAGCCGACGGGACAGGGATAATTCACCCCTCCACTTT.